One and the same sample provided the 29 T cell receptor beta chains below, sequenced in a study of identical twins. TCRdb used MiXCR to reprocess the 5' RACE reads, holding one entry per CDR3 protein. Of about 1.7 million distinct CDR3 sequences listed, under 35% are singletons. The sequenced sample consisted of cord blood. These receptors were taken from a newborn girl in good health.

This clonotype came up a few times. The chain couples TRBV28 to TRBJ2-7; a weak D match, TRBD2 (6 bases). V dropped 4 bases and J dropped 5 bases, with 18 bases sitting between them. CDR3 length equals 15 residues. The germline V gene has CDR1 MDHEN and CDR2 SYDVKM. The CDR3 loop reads CASSSQGGTRDEQYF. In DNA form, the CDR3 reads TGTGCCAGCAGTTCCCAGGGAGGAACGAGGGACGAGCAGTACTTC.

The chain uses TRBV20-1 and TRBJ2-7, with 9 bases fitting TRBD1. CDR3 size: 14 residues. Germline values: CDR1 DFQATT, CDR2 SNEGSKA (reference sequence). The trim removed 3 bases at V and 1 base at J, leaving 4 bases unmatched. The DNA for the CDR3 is TGCAGTGCTAGCCCGACAGGGGGGTCCTACGAGCAGTACTTC. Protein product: CSASPTGGSYEQYF.

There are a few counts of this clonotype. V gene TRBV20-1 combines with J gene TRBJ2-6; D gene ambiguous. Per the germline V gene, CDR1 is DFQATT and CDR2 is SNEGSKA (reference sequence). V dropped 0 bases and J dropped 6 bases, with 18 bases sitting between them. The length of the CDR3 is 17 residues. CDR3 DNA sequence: TGCAGTGCTAGAGATCGTCGCGCCGGGTTGGTGGCCAACGTCCTGACTTTC. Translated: CSARDRRAGLVANVLTF.

In DNA form, the CDR3 reads TGCGCCAGCAGCTTGGATTACGGACAAGAGACCCAGTACTTC. Protein: CASSLDYGQETQYF. The rearrangement uses TRBV5-1 and TRBJ2-5, with D uncertain. The V gene's germline CDR1 is SGHRS and CDR2 YFSETQ. The CDR3 is made up of 14 amino acids. V was trimmed by 0 bases and J by 2 bases, leaving 8 bases between them.

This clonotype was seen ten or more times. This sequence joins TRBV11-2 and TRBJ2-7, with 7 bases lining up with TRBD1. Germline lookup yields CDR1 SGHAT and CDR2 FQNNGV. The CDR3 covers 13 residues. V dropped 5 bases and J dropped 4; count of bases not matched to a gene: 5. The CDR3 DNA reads TGTGCCAGCAGCCCTTCGGACAGGTACGAGCAGTACTTC. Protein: CASSPSDRYEQYF.

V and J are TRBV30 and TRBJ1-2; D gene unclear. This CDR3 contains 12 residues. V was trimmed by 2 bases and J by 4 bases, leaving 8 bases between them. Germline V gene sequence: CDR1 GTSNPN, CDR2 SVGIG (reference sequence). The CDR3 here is CAWSLGIYGYTF. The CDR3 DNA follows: TGTGCCTGGAGTCTCGGGATCTATGGCTACACCTTC.

The chain's CDR3 is CSARGSSIGAGELFF. CDR3 sequence (DNA): TGCAGTGCTAGGGGCTCTAGCATAGGCGCCGGGGAGCTGTTTTTT. The gene calls are TRBV20-1 and TRBJ2-2; D is possibly TRBD2 (5 bases). The V gene lost 3 bases and the J gene lost 6 bases, with 17 bases spanning the gap. Germline lookup yields CDR1 DFQATT and CDR2 SNEGSKA (reference sequence). The CDR3 length is 15 residues.

The chain's CDR3 is CASSIAGTNDNEQFF. The CDR3, as DNA: TGTGCCAGCAGCATAGCCGGGACTAACGATAATGAGCAGTTCTTC. This sequence joins TRBV9 and TRBJ2-1; the match to TRBD2 covers 7 bases. Germline V gene sequence: CDR1 SGDLS, CDR2 YYNGEE. Trimming cost V 4 bases and J 7 bases; bases outside gene matches: 11. The CDR3 extends over 15 amino acids.

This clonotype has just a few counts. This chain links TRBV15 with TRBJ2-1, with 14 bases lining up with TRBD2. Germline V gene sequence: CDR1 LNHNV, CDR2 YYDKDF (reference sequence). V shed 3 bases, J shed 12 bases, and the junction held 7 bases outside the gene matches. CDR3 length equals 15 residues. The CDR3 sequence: CATSSGLAGGLGQFF. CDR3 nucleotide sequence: TGTGCCACCAGCAGTGGACTAGCGGGGGGTCTGGGGCAGTTCTTC.

The CDR3 spells CASRTEREIGELFF. The CDR3 DNA is TGTGCCAGCAGAACCGAGCGGGAGATCGGGGAGCTGTTTTTT. The chain uses TRBV28 and TRBJ2-2; 8 nucleotides agree with TRBD2. After removal of 6 bases from V and 7 bases from J, the junction contained 7 bases not matched to a gene. The germline gives CDR1 MDHEN, CDR2 SYDVKM. This CDR3 contains 14 residues.

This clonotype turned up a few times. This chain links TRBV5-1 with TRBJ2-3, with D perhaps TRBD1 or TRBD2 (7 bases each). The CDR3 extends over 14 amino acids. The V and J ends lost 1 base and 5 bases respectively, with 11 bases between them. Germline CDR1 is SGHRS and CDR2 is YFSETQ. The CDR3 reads CASSLTGEGDTQYF. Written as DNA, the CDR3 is TGCGCCAGCAGCTTGACAGGGGAGGGAGATACGCAGTATTTT.

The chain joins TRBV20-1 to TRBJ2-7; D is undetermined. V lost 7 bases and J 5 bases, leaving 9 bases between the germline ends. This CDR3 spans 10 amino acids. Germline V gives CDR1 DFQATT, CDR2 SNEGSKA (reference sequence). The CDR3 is CSVLVHEQYF. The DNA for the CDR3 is TGCAGTGTTTTAGTTCACGAGCAGTACTTC.

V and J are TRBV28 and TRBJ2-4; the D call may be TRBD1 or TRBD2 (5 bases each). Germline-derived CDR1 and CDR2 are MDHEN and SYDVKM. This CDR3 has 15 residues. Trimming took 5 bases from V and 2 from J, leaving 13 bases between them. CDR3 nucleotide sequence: TGTGCCAGCAGTCCTTTGGGGGATCCCAAAAACATTCAGTACTTC. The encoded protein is CASSPLGDPKNIQYF.

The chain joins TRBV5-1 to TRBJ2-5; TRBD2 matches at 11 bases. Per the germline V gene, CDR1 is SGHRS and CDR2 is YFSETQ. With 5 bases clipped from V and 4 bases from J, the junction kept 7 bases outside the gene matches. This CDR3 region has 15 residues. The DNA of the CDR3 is TGCGCCAGCAGTGTGGTTACTAGCGGGAGAGAGACCCAGTACTTC. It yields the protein CASSVVTSGRETQYF. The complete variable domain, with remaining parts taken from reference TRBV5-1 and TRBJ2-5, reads KAGVTQTPRYLIKTRGQQVTLSCSPISGHRSVSWYQQTPGQGLQFLFEYFSETQRNKGNFPGRFSGRQFSNSRSEMNVSTLELGDSALYLCASSVVTSGRETQYFGPGTRLLVL.

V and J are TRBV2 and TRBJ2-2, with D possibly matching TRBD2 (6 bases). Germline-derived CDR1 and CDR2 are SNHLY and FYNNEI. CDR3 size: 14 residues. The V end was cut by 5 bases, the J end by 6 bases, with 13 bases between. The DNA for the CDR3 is TGTGCCAGCAGTCCTCGGGAGTTGGCCGGGGAGCTGTTTTTT. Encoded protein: CASSPRELAGELFF.

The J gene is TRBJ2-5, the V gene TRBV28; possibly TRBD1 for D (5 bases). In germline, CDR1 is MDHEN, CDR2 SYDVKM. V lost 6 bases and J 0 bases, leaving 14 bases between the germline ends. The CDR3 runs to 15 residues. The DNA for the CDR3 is TGTGCCAGCAGGCCGACAGAATGGTACCAAGAGACCCAGTACTTC. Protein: CASRPTEWYQETQYF.

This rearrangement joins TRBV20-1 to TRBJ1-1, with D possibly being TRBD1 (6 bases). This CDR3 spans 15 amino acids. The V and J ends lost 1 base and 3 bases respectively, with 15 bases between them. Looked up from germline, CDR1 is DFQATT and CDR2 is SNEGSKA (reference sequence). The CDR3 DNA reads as TGCAGTGCTAGAGGCCCGCCCCACAGGGACACTGAAGCTTTCTTT. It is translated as CSARGPPHRDTEAFF.

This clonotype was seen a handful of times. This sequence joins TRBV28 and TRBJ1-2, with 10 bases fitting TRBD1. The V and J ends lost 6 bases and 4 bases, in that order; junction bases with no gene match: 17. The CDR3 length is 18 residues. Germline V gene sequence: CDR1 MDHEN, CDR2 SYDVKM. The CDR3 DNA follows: TGTGCCAGCAGCGAAAGTGGGACAGGGGTTCTTACGGGCTATGGCTACACCTTC. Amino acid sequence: CASSESGTGVLTGYGYTF.

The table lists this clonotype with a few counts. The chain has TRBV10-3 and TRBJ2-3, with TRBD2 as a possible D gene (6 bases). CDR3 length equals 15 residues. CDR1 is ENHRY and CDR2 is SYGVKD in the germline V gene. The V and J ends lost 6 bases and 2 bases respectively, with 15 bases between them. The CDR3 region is CAIRAGRPNTDTQYF. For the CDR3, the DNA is TGTGCCATCAGGGCGGGGCGACCAAACACAGATACGCAGTATTTT.

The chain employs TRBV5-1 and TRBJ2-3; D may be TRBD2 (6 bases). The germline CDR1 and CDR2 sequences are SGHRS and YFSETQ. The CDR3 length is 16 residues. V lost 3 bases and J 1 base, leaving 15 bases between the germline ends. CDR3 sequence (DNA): TGCGCCAGCAGCTCTCTAGCGCCTTCGGGCACAGATACGCAGTATTTT. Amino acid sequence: CASSSLAPSGTDTQYF.

The CDR3 region is CASSFLRTEQFF. Written as DNA, the CDR3 is TGTGCCAGCAGCTTCCTAAGGACTGAGCAGTTCTTC. The rearrangement links TRBV7-2 to TRBJ2-1; no clear D gene. Germline V gives CDR1 SGHTA, CDR2 FQGNSA. V lost 3 bases to trimming and J lost 9 bases, with 9 bases between them. The CDR3 sequence is 12 residues long.

The CDR3, as DNA: TGCGCCAGCAGCCAGGGTGACCCCTACAATGAGCAGTTCTTC. Translation: CASSQGDPYNEQFF. The chain uses TRBV5-1 and TRBJ2-1; a possible D gene is TRBD1 (5 bases). V lost 4 bases, J lost 2 bases, and 10 bases lay in between. CDR1 is SGHRS, CDR2 YFSETQ, per germline. The CDR3 is 14 amino acids.

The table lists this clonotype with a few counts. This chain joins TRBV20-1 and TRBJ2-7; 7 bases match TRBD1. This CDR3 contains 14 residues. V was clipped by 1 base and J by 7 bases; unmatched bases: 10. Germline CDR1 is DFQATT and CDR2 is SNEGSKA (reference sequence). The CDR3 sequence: CSARALKGGNEQYF. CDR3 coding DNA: TGCAGTGCTAGAGCCTTAAAAGGGGGCAATGAGCAGTACTTC.

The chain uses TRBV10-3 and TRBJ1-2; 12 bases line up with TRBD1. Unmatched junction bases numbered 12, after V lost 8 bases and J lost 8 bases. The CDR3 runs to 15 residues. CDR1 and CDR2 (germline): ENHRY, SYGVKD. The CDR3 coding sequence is TGTGCCATCCAGAACCCGGGACAGGGGGCCCGGGGCTACACCTTC. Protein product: CAIQNPGQGARGYTF.

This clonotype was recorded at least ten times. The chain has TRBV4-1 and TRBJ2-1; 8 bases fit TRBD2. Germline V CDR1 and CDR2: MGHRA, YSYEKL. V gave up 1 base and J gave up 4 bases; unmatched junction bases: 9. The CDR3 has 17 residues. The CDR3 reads CASSQAIAGPKYNEQFF. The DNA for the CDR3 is TGCGCCAGCAGCCAAGCGATAGCGGGACCGAAATACAATGAGCAGTTCTTC.

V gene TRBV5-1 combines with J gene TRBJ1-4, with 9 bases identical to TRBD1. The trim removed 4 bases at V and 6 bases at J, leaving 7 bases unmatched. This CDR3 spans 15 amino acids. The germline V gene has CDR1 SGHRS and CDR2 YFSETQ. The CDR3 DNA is TGCGCCAGCAGCGGAAGACAGGGGGATTATGAAAAACTGTTTTTT. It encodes CASSGRQGDYEKLFF.

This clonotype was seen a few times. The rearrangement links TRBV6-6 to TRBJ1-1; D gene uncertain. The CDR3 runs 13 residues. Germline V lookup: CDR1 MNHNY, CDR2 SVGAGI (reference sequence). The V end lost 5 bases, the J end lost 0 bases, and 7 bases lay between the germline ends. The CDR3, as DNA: TGTGCCAGCAGTCCACCGCTGAACACTGAAGCTTTCTTT. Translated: CASSPPLNTEAFF.

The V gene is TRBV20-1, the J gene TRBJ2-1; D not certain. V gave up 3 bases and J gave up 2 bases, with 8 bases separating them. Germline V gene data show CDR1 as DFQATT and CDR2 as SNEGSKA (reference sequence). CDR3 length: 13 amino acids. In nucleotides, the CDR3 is TGCAGTGCTAGGTCGGGCGCCTACAATGAGCAGTTCTTC. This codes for CSARSGAYNEQFF.

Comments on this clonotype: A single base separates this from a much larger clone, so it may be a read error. The CDR3 loop is CSVGLATYEQHF. Here the CDR3 DNA reads TGCAGCGTTGGACTAGCGACCTACGAGCAGCACTTC. The chain has TRBV29-1 and TRBJ2-4, with 8 bases aligning to TRBD2. The germline V gene has CDR1 SQVTM and CDR2 ANQGSEA. This CDR3 spans 12 amino acids.